This T cell receptor beta chain was recovered during a study of shared clonotypes between healthy human individuals. Study-wide points: Sampling covered blood only; tissue repertoires likely differ. Memory subsets generally showed lower estimated richness than naive subsets.

Naive CD4+ cells were CD45RA-selected; the remaining cells were memory. The CDR3 sequence is 17 residues long. J was trimmed by 2 bases and V by 1 base; bases with no gene match: 8. In germline, CDR1 is SEHNR, CDR2 FQNEAQ (reference sequence). In the authors' methods: As immunoSEQ supplied junction-only sequences (without quality scores), filtering differed. The repertoire was sequenced with immunoSEQ multiplex PCR; TCRdb's copy has only in-frame clones and lacks some. V, J and clone size derive from that table, while D and trimming were established from the DNA sequence. Among 850,000 to 1,200,000 clones, under 80% were seen once, and the ten largest hold roughly 1.5%. Comments on this clone: Its target is not known.

This TCR derives from a man between 18 and 35 years old in good health. J is TRBJ2-5 and V is TRBV7-9, with 9 bases matching TRBD2. The sample was memory CD4+ T cells sorted from blood. Subset indicated: CD45RA-negative fraction. In nucleotides, the CDR3 is TGTGCCAGCAGCTTAGGGCCAGCGGGGGGCCCACAAGAGACCCAGTACTTC. Its translation is CASSLGPAGGPQETQYF.